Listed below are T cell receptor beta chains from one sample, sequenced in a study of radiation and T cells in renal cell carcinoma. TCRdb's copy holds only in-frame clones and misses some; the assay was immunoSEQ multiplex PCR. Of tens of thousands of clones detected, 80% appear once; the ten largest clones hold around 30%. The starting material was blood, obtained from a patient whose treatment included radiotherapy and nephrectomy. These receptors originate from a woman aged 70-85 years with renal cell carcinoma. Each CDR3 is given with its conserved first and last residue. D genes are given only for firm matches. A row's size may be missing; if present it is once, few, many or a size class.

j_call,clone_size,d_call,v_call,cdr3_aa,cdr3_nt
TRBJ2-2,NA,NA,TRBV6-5,CASSSQGQGTGELFF,TGTGCCAGCAGCTCCCAGGGGCAGGGAACCGGGGAGCTGTTTTTT
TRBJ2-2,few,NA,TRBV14,CASSQSNTGELFF,TGTGCCAGCAGCCAGTCGAACACCGGGGAGCTGTTTTTT
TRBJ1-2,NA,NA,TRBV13,CASSLWGGTASNYGYTF,TGTGCCAGCAGCTTATGGGGTGGGACGGCCTCTAACTATGGCTACACCTTC
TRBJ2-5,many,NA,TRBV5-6,CASSLGALLRNKKGAQYF,TGTGCCAGCAGCTTGGGAGCTCTACTGCGGAATAAAAAGGGGGCCCAGTACTTC
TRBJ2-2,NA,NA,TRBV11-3,CASSLDFAGGELFF,TGTGCCAGCAGCTTAGATTTCGCGGGCGGGGAGCTGTTTTTT
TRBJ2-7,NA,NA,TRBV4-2,CASSQGPDGDSYEQYF,TGTGCCAGCAGCCAAGGTCCAGACGGTGACTCCTACGAGCAGTACTTC
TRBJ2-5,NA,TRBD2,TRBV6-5,CASSYSLAGPQETQYF,TGTGCCAGCAGTTACTCCCTAGCGGGGCCCCAAGAGACCCAGTACTTC
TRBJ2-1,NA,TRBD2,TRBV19,CASSFGLAGLDSSYNEQFF,TGTGCCAGTAGTTTTGGGCTAGCGGGGTTAGACTCCTCCTACAATGAGCAGTTCTTC
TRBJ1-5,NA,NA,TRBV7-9,CASTSVGQPQHF,TGTGCCAGCACCTCGGTTGGTCAGCCCCAGCATTTT
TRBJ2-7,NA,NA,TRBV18,CASSPKGESIPYEQYF,TGTGCCAGCTCACCGAAGGGGGAATCTATACCCTACGAGCAGTACTTC
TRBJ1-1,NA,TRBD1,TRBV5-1,CASSLVGGNTEAFF,TGCGCCAGCAGCTTGGTAGGGGGCAACACTGAAGCTTTCTTT
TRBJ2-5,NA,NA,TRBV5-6,CASLLGTMQETQYF,TGTGCCAGCCTCCTCGGGACAATGCAGGAGACCCAGTACTTC
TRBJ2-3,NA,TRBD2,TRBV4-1,CASSQVLAGPLAYTQYF,TGCGCCAGCAGCCAAGTACTAGCGGGACCGCTAGCATATACGCAGTATTTT
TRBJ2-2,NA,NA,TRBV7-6,CASSPAVSTGELFF,TGTGCCAGCAGCCCAGCTGTAAGCACCGGGGAGCTGTTTTTT
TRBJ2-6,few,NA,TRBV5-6,CASSLRGTGANVLTF,TGTGCCAGCAGCTTGCGGGGTACTGGGGCCAACGTCCTGACTTTC
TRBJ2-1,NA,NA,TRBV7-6,CASSLKGRNEQFF,TGTGCCAGCAGCTTAAAGGGAAGGAATGAGCAGTTCTTC
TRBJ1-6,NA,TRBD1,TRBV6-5,CASSYSMGTGGSPLHF,TGTGCCAGCAGTTACTCCATGGGGACAGGGGGTTCACCCCTCCACTTT
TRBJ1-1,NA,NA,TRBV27,CASSLQGLNTEAFF,TGTGCCAGCAGTTTACAGGGCTTGAACACTGAAGCTTTCTTT
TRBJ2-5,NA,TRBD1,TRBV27,CASSRGQGLRETQYF,TGTGCCAGCAGTCGGGGACAGGGATTAAGAGAGACCCAGTACTTC
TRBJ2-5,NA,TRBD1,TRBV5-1,CASSWGTGGRETQYF,TGCGCCAGCAGCTGGGGGACAGGGGGCCGAGAGACCCAGTACTTC
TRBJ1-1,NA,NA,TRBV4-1,CASSQTLLQGGTEAFF,TGCGCCAGCAGTCAAACCCTCTTGCAGGGAGGAACTGAAGCTTTCTTT
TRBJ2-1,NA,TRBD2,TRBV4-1,CASSRLAAISYNEQFF,TGCGCCAGCAGCCGACTAGCGGCAATTTCCTACAATGAGCAGTTCTTC
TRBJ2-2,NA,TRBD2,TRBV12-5,CASVGLAENTGELFF,TGTGCTAGTGTTGGACTAGCGGAAAACACCGGGGAGCTGTTTTTT
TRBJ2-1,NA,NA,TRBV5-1,CASSFGQGGDNEQFF,TGCGCCAGCAGCTTTGGGCAGGGGGGTGACAATGAGCAGTTCTTC
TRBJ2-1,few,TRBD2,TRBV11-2,CASSLVLRGRFGQFF,TGTGCCAGCAGCTTAGTCTTGCGGGGGAGGTTTGGGCAGTTCTTC
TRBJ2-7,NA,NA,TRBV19,CASSQVGDASYEQYF,TGTGCCAGTAGCCAGGTAGGGGATGCCTCCTACGAGCAGTACTTC
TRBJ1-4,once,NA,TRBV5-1,CASSTGQVDNEKLFF,TGCGCCAGCAGCACCGGACAAGTCGATAATGAAAAACTGTTTTTT
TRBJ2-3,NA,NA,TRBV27,CASSFDISTDTQYF,TGTGCCAGCAGTTTTGACATTAGCACAGATACGCAGTATTTT
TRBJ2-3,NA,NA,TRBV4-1,CASSQDATGAGTQYF,TGCGCCAGCAGCCAAGATGCGACGGGGGCAGGTACGCAGTATTTT
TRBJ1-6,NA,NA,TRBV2,CASSDQGRNSPLHF,TGTGCCAGCAGTGATCAGGGTCGAAATTCACCCCTCCACTTT
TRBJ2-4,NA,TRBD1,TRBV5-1,CASSLGQGGDIQYF,TGCGCCAGCAGCCTTGGACAGGGGGGAGACATTCAGTACTTC
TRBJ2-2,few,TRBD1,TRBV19,CASSRQGVDTGELFF,TGTGCCAGTAGTAGACAGGGTGTGGACACCGGGGAGCTGTTTTTT
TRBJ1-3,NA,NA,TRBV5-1,CASSLGGGNTIYF,TGCGCCAGCAGCTTGGGGGGCGGAAACACCATATATTTT
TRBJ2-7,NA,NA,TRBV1,CTSSPRLAGGPVEQYF,TGCACCAGCAGCCCCCGCCTAGCGGGGGGCCCGGTCGAGCAGTACTTC
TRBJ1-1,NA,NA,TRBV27,CASSLRERGTEAFF,TGTGCCAGCAGTTTAAGGGAAAGAGGCACTGAAGCTTTCTTT
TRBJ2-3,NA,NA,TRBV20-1,CSADADTQYF,TGCAGTGCTGATGCGGATACGCAGTATTTT
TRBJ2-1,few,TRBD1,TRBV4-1,CASSQDLATGGFF,TGCGCCAGCAGCCAAGATCTGGCGACAGGGGGATTCTTC
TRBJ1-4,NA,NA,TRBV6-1,CASSGPRQDEKLFF,TGTGCCAGCAGTGGCCCCAGACAAGATGAAAAACTGTTTTTT
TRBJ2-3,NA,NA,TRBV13,CASSLGPDLKGSTDTQYF,TGTGCCAGCAGCTTAGGGCCGGACTTGAAGGGTTCCACAGATACGCAGTATTTT
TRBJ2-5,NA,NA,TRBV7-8,CASGSLIVAEAQYF,TGTGCCAGCGGCTCCTTGATAGTAGCCGAGGCCCAGTACTTC
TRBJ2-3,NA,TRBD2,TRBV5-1,CASSSGTSTDTQYF,TGCGCCAGCAGCAGCGGGACGAGCACAGATACGCAGTATTTT
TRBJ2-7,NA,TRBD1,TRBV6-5,CASSYQGQGSGYEQYF,TGTGCCAGCAGTTACCAGGGACAGGGGAGCGGCTACGAGCAGTACTTC
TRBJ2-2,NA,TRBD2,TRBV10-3,CAISSTSGGPNTGELFF,TGTGCCATCAGTTCGACTAGCGGGGGGCCGAACACCGGGGAGCTGTTTTTT
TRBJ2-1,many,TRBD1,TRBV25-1,CASGGQGGYNEQFF,TGTGCCAGCGGTGGACAGGGAGGCTACAATGAGCAGTTCTTC
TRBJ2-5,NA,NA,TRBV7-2,CASSLGPGGETQYF,TGTGCCAGCAGCTTGGGGCCGGGGGGCGAGACCCAGTACTTC
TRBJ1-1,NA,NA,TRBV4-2,CASSQDRRASTEAFF,TGTGCCAGCAGCCAAGATCGACGGGCAAGTACTGAAGCTTTCTTT
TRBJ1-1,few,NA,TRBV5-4,CASSLAVGFNTEAFF,TGTGCCAGCAGCTTGGCCGTCGGTTTCAACACTGAAGCTTTCTTT
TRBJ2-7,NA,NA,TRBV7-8,CASMAGLYEQYF,TGTGCCAGCATGGCGGGGCTCTACGAGCAGTACTTC
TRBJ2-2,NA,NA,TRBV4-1,CASSQPSRSGELFF,TGCGCCAGCAGCCAGCCTTCCCGGTCCGGGGAGCTGTTTTTT
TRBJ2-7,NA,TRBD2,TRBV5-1,CASSLTSGDSYEQYF,TGCGCCAGCAGCTTGACTAGCGGGGATTCCTACGAGCAGTACTTC
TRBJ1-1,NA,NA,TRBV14,CASSQGVRSLTAFF,TGTGCCAGCAGCCAGGGCGTCCGGTCGCTTACAGCTTTCTTT
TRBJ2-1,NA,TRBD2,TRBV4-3,CASSQGPSGRANEQFF,TGCGCCAGCAGCCAAGGCCCTAGCGGGAGGGCCAATGAGCAGTTCTTC
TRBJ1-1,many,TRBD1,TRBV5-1,CASSAKTGAPEAFF,TGCGCCAGCAGCGCGAAGACAGGGGCCCCTGAAGCTTTCTTT
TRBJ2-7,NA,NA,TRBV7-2,CASSPAGFEQYF,TGTGCCAGCAGCCCCGCGGGGTTCGAGCAGTACTTC